The 30 T cell receptor beta chains reported below all come from one sample, sequenced in a study of blood T cell repertoires in COVID-19. Using immunoSEQ multiplex PCR, the repertoire was profiled, and TCRdb retains in-frame clones only, with some absent. The sample includes 150,000 to 200,000 clones, around 78% seen only once; the top ten take under 3.5%. Sequencing input: peripheral blood. These receptors came from a woman older than 75 with active or convalescent COVID-19.

The chain has TRBV2 and TRBJ1-4; 8 bases map to TRBD1. This CDR3 is 15 amino acids long. V lost 5 bases and J lost 7; bases outside the gene matches: 9. Germline CDR1 reads SNHLY; CDR2 reads FYNNEI. The CDR3 region is CASSPQGARGEKLFF. The CDR3 nucleotides read TGTGCCAGCAGTCCTCAGGGGGCGCGGGGTGAAAAACTGTTTTTT.

V is TRBV21-1 and J is TRBJ1-5; TRBD1, as called in the table, went unchecked against the DNA. TRBV21-1 represents a pseudogene. The CDR3 extends over 17 amino acids. CDR3 bases: TGTGCCAGCAGCACAAACTTTACAGGGTCTCCAAGGCAGCCCCAGCATTTT. It yields the protein CASSTNFTGSPRQPQHF.

This sequence joins TRBV28 and TRBJ2-5; 10 nucleotides match TRBD1. The CDR3 is made up of 15 amino acids. In germline, CDR1 is MDHEN, CDR2 SYDVKM. Trimming at V came to 5 bases and at J to 6 bases, leaving 9 bases not matched to a gene. The CDR3 nucleotides are TGTGCCAGCAGTCCGCCCGGGACAGGGGTGAAGACCCAGTACTTC. Protein: CASSPPGTGVKTQYF.

V and J are TRBV6-6 and TRBJ1-5; D gene unclear. The length of the CDR3 is 16 residues. Trimming removed 6 bases from V and 4 bases from J, with 19 bases in between. Germline assignment: CDR1 MNHNY and CDR2 SVGAGI (reference sequence). The CDR3 protein is CASSSGSVKMNQPQHF. CDR3 bases: TGTGCCAGCAGCTCTGGTAGTGTAAAGATGAATCAGCCCCAGCATTTT.

The V call is TRBV27, the J call TRBJ2-1; TRBD1 is a possible D gene (6 bases). Germline V CDR1 and CDR2: MNHEY, SMNVEV (reference sequence). Trimming removed 8 bases at V and 0 bases at J, with 14 bases between. The CDR3 is 15 amino acids. CDR3 in amino acids: CASGPQGSSYNEQFF. CDR3 coding DNA: TGTGCCAGCGGACCGCAGGGGAGCTCCTACAATGAGCAGTTCTTC.

This chain connects TRBV6-5 to TRBJ1-1; TRBD1 agrees at 8 bases. Germline loops: CDR1 MNHEY, CDR2 SVGAGI. Trimming took 0 bases from V and 6 from J; bases not matched to a gene: 6. CDR3 size: 15 residues. In DNA, the CDR3 is TGTGCCAGCAGTTACTCGACGACAGGGGTCCCTGAAGCTTTCTTT. The encoded protein is CASSYSTTGVPEAFF.

The genes are TRBV24-1 and TRBJ1-5; the D is unclear. Germline values: CDR1 KGHDR, CDR2 SFDVKD. CDR3 length: 13 residues. V lost 9 bases and J 3 bases, leaving 11 bases between the germline ends. The CDR3 bases are TGTGCCACCGACGGAGGGCCCAATCAGCCCCAGCATTTT. This encodes CATDGGPNQPQHF.

This chain joins TRBV4-1 and TRBJ2-3; TRBD2 matches 12 bases. In germline, CDR1 is MGHRA, CDR2 YSYEKL. J lost 6 bases, V lost 4 bases, and 8 bases had no gene match. CDR3 length equals 16 residues. CDR3 sequence (DNA): TGCGCCAGCAGCCCCGGACTAGCGGGGAACAGGGATACGCAGTATTTT. It codes for CASSPGLAGNRDTQYF.

The chain is built from TRBV10-3 and TRBJ2-5; 15 positions agree with TRBD2. V was pared by 10 bases and J by 0 bases, with 6 bases of the junction left unmatched. Germline CDR1 is ENHRY and CDR2 is SYGVKD. There are 16 residues in the CDR3. The DNA of the CDR3 is TGTGCCACCAGGACTAGCGGGGGGGTAAACCAAGAGACCCAGTACTTC. The encoded protein is CATRTSGGVNQETQYF.

This chain connects TRBV6-2 or TRBV6-3 to TRBJ2-3, with 7 bases that match TRBD2. The ends lost 6 bases at V and 3 bases at J; junction bases unmatched: 9. The CDR3 spans 15 residues. Germline CDR1 MNHEY, CDR2 SVGEGT. CDR3 coding DNA: TGTGCCAGCAGCGGGCTAGGGAGGGGTACAGATACGCAGTATTTT. Protein sequence: CASSGLGRGTDTQYF.

CDR3 in DNA: TGTGCCAGCAGCTTGGACGCGGGGTGGGCTGAAGCTTTCTTT. The encoded protein is CASSLDAGWAEAFF. This chain links TRBV5-4 with TRBJ1-1; D gene unclear. Germline V gene data show CDR1 as SGHNT and CDR2 as YYREEE (reference sequence). Trimming cost V 0 bases and J 6 bases, with 12 bases left between them. The CDR3 loop spans 14 amino acids. Drawing the rest from reference TRBV5-4 and TRBJ1-1, the complete variable domain is ETGVTQSPTHLIKTRGQQVTLRCSSQSGHNTVSWYQQALGQGPQFIFQYYREEENGRGNFPPRFSGLQFPNYSSELNVNALELDDSALYLCASSLDAGWAEAFFGQGTRLTVV.

This clone has a single count. The genes are TRBV7-8 and TRBJ2-1, with TRBD2 matching over 11 bases. After removal of 0 bases from V and 5 bases from J, the junction contained 6 bases not matched to a gene. The germline gives CDR1 SGHVS, CDR2 FQNEAQ. This CDR3 is 17 amino acids long. CDR3 protein: CASSLARSSGGNNEQFF. The CDR3 DNA reads as TGTGCCAGCAGCTTAGCAAGGTCTAGCGGGGGGAACAATGAGCAGTTCTTC. Full variable domain (missing parts from reference TRBV7-8 and TRBJ2-1): GAGVSQSPRYKVAKRGQDVALRCDPISGHVSLFWYQQALGQGPEFLTYFQNEAQLDKSGLPSDRFFAERPEGSVSTLKIQRTQQEDSAVYLCASSLARSSGGNNEQFFGPGTRLTVL.

This sequence joins TRBV4-2 and TRBJ1-6; D is undetermined. The V gene lost 4 bases and the J gene lost 7 bases, with 11 bases spanning the gap. Germline loops: CDR1 LGHNA, CDR2 YNFKEQ. The CDR3 is made up of 14 amino acids. The CDR3 spells CASSPEPGNSPLHF. As DNA, the CDR3 is TGTGCCAGCAGCCCCGAGCCCGGGAATTCACCCCTCCACTTT.

In nucleotides, the CDR3 is TGTGCCAGCAGTTACTCGACAGCCAGCTCCTACGAGCAGTACTTC. Protein product: CASSYSTASSYEQYF. The gene calls are TRBV6-5 and TRBJ2-7, with a tentative D call TRBD1 (5 bases). Trimming removed 0 bases from V and 0 bases from J, with 9 bases in between. CDR1 is MNHEY and CDR2 is SVGAGI in the germline V gene. The CDR3 consists of 15 residues.

As to this clone: One junction end does not reproduce the germline sequence, and a read error may be involved. The chain joins TRBV7-9 to TRBJ2-5; 10 nucleotides agree with TRBD1. Germline assignment: CDR1 SEHNR and CDR2 FQNEAQ (reference sequence). The CDR3 length is 12 residues. The DNA of the CDR3 is TGTGCCAGCAGCTTAGGGGGGACAGGGGTGGACTTC. It codes for CASSLGGTGVDF.

The chain uses TRBV18 and TRBJ1-2; possibly TRBD1 for D (5 bases). Trimming cost V 3 bases and J 9 bases, with 14 bases left between them. Germline-derived CDR1 and CDR2 are KGHSH and LQKENI. The CDR3 consists of 13 residues. This CDR3 is CASSPQAGGSYTF. The CDR3 bases are TGTGCCAGCTCACCTCAAGCCGGGGGGAGCTACACCTTC.

This chain links TRBV10-3 with TRBJ2-2; D is unresolved. CDR3 length: 14 amino acids. Germline-derived CDR1 and CDR2 are ENHRY and SYGVKD. The V and J ends lost 4 bases and 5 bases respectively, with 11 bases between them. CDR3 bases: TGTGCCATCAGTGGGCCTAGATTAACCGGGGAGCTGTTTTTT. Its protein is CAISGPRLTGELFF.

The chain has TRBV3-1 (or the pseudogene TRBV3-2) and TRBJ1-1, with D possibly matching TRBD1 (5 bases). Germline-derived CDR1 and CDR2 are LGHDT and YNNKEL (reference sequence). V was cut by 4 bases and J by 1 base, with 13 bases left in between. The CDR3 contains 15 residues. The CDR3 is CASSRDAGSNTEAFF. In nucleotides, the CDR3 is TGTGCCAGCAGCCGAGATGCAGGGTCGAACACTGAAGCTTTCTTT.

The rearrangement joins TRBV25-1 to TRBJ1-2; 10 positions match TRBD1. Trimming removed 8 bases from V and 5 bases from J; junction bases left unmatched: 8. Germline assignment: CDR1 MGHDK and CDR2 SYGVNS. The CDR3 covers 14 residues. CDR3 in amino acids: CASFGQGDFYGYTF. CDR3 nucleotide sequence: TGTGCCAGCTTTGGACAGGGGGATTTTTATGGCTACACCTTC.

Concerning this clone itself: The sample holds other DNA sequences that translate to the same CDR3. The rearrangement links TRBV5-6 to TRBJ2-7; D remains ambiguous. This CDR3 has 12 residues. Trimming removed 1 base at V and 3 bases at J, with 5 bases between. The V gene's germline CDR1 is SGHDT and CDR2 YYEEEE. In DNA, the CDR3 is TGTGCCAGCAGCTTGTCCGGCTACGAGCAGTACTTC. Translating it yields CASSLSGYEQYF. Full variable domain (remainder filled in from reference TRBV5-6 and TRBJ2-7): DAGVTQSPTHLIKTRGQQVTLRCSPKSGHDTVSWYQQALGQGPQFIFQYYEEEERQRGNFPDRFSGHQFPNYSSELNVNALLLGDSALYLCASSLSGYEQYFGPGTRLTVT.

The rearrangement uses TRBV29-1 and TRBJ1-5; tentatively, D is TRBD1 (5 bases). The CDR3 has 12 amino acids. Germline V gene sequence: CDR1 SQVTM, CDR2 ANQGSEA. Trimming pared 5 bases from V and 9 bases from J, leaving 14 bases between. The CDR3 region is CSVLSQGGPQHF. The CDR3 region has the DNA TGCAGCGTTTTATCTCAGGGCGGGCCCCAGCATTTT.

The chain links TRBV7-8 to TRBJ1-2, with 7 bases identical to TRBD1. Germline CDR1 SGHVS, CDR2 FQNEAQ. With V trimmed by 0 bases and J by 0 bases, 7 bases remained unmatched. The CDR3 is made up of 17 amino acids. This CDR3 reads CASSLAPQGGTNYGYTF. CDR3 bases: TGTGCCAGCAGCTTAGCACCCCAGGGGGGAACTAACTATGGCTACACCTTC.

The V call is TRBV5-1, the J call TRBJ1-6; D may be TRBD1 (5 bases). With 7 bases removed from V and 0 bases from J, the gap between germline ends came to 8 bases. The CDR3 extends over 14 amino acids. Germline CDR1 and CDR2: SGHRS and YFSETQ. The CDR3, as DNA: TGCGCCAGCTGCGACAGCTCCTATAATTCACCCCTCCACTTT. Residues: CASCDSSYNSPLHF.

The V call is TRBV5-1, the J call TRBJ1-2; 11 nucleotides agree with TRBD1. CDR3 length: 18 amino acids. The V gene's germline CDR1 is SGHRS and CDR2 YFSETQ. Trimming removed 4 bases from V and 4 bases from J; junction bases left unmatched: 15. The CDR3 loop is CASSAMTGTGGLAYGYTF. CDR3 in DNA: TGCGCCAGCAGCGCCATGACCGGGACAGGGGGGTTGGCCTATGGCTACACCTTC.

The chain couples TRBV5-1 to TRBJ1-3; 11 bases align to TRBD1. V lost 4 bases, J lost 8 bases, and 5 bases stayed unmatched. In germline, CDR1 is SGHRS, CDR2 YFSETQ. CDR3 size: 14 residues. The CDR3 DNA is TGCGCCAGCAGCCGGGGACAGGGGGTTGACACCATATATTTT. Its protein is CASSRGQGVDTIYF.

This clone was observed a single time. V usage is TRBV2 and J usage is TRBJ2-5; D possibly corresponds to TRBD2 (7 bases). The V end lost 1 base, the J end lost 5 bases, and 11 bases lay between the germline ends. The CDR3 sequence is 14 residues long. CDR1 is SNHLY, CDR2 FYNNEI, per germline. The CDR3 region has the DNA TGTGCCAGCAGTGAAGTGCGGGGGCGGGAGACCCAGTACTTC. Amino acids: CASSEVRGRETQYF. Supplemented by reference TRBV2 and TRBJ2-5, the full variable domain reads EPEVTQTPSHQVTQMGQEVILRCVPISNHLYFYWYRQILGQKVEFLVSFYNNEISEKSEIFDDQFSVERPDGSNFTLKIRSTKLEDSAMYFCASSEVRGRETQYFGPGTRLLVL.

The chain joins TRBV3-1 (or the pseudogene TRBV3-2) to TRBJ2-1; 9 nucleotides line up with TRBD1. Germline CDR1 is LGHDT and CDR2 is YNNKEL (reference sequence). V lost 4 bases, J lost 8 bases, and 9 bases stayed unmatched. The CDR3 has 15 amino acids. The CDR3 DNA reads TGTGCCAGCAGCCCGGGACAGGGAGTTTCGGATGAGCAGTTCTTC. It codes for CASSPGQGVSDEQFF.

V gene TRBV6-5 combines with J gene TRBJ1-3; D not certain. Trimming pared 2 bases from V and 3 bases from J, leaving 8 bases between. Germline CDR1 and CDR2: MNHEY and SVGAGI. The CDR3 totals 14 residues. DNA for the CDR3: TGTGCCAGCAGTTACCGGGAGATTGGAAACACCATATATTTT. Amino acid sequence: CASSYREIGNTIYF.

On this clone itself: The limits of the CDR3 on the DNA are not certain, so only TCRdb's listed CDR3 is given. The chain is built from TRBV5-6 and TRBJ2-7; the table's D call TRBD2 went unverified against the DNA. Germline CDR1 and CDR2: SGHDT and YYEEEE. The CDR3 length equals 12 residues, ends included. CDR3 sequence: CASSFGSGEQYF.

The chain joins TRBV28 to TRBJ1-2; 7 bases fit TRBD1. V dropped 7 bases and J dropped 7; count of bases not matched to a gene: 9. Germline CDR1 MDHEN, CDR2 SYDVKM. This CDR3 is 13 amino acids long. CDR3 residues: CASTFEGGSGYTF. CDR3 coding DNA: TGTGCCAGCACTTTTGAAGGGGGCTCTGGCTACACCTTC.